The rows below give T cell receptor beta chains drawn from one sample of a study of T cell responses to AZD1222 COVID-19 vaccine. Sequencing used immunoSEQ multiplex PCR; TCRdb keeps in-frame clones, though not all of them. Of about 100,000 clones in the sample, about 87% were seen once. The material was peripheral blood, obtained on day 0 of AZD1222 vaccination. These receptors all stem from an adult in good health. The CDR3 runs from the conserved cysteine through the conserved F or W. Fields, in order: V gene, D gene, clone size, J gene, CDR3 length, CDR3 protein, CDR3 DNA. A D gene is named only where the DNA matches it firmly. Only part of the rows carry a size: once, few, many, or a class if the clone is expanded.

v_gene: TRBV7-9; d_gene: TRBD1; abundance: .; j_gene: TRBJ1-1; len: 13; CDR3aa: CASSQGEGTEAFF; CDR3nt: TGTGCCAGCAGTCAGGGGGAGGGCACTGAAGCTTTCTTT
v_gene: TRBV1; d_gene: .; abundance: .; j_gene: TRBJ2-1; len: 14; CDR3aa: CTSSQGLSGPEQFF; CDR3nt: TGCACCAGCAGCCAGGGCCTTAGTGGGCCTGAGCAGTTCTTC
v_gene: TRBV6-1; d_gene: .; abundance: .; j_gene: TRBJ1-2; len: 15; CDR3aa: CASSEMFDANYGYTF; CDR3nt: TGTGCCAGCAGTGAAATGTTCGACGCTAACTATGGCTACACCTTC
v_gene: TRBV11-2; d_gene: TRBD1; abundance: .; j_gene: TRBJ1-5; len: 15; CDR3aa: CASSPQGGGNQPQHF; CDR3nt: TGTGCCAGCAGCCCCCAGGGGGGTGGGAATCAGCCCCAGCATTTT
v_gene: TRBV5-1; d_gene: .; abundance: .; j_gene: TRBJ2-7; len: 15; CDR3aa: CASSFLPQGSYEQYF; CDR3nt: TGCGCCAGCAGCTTTCTCCCTCAGGGGAGTTACGAGCAGTACTTC
v_gene: TRBV28; d_gene: .; abundance: .; j_gene: TRBJ2-7; len: 12; CDR3aa: CASSFSSVEQYF; CDR3nt: TGTGCCAGCAGTTTCAGTTCCGTTGAGCAGTACTTC
v_gene: TRBV18; d_gene: .; abundance: .; j_gene: TRBJ2-7; len: 13; CDR3aa: CASSPGVGDEQYF; CDR3nt: TGTGCCAGCTCACCAGGAGTAGGTGACGAGCAGTACTTC
v_gene: TRBV18; d_gene: TRBD1; abundance: .; j_gene: TRBJ2-7; len: 14; CDR3aa: CASSPGGQPYEQYF; CDR3nt: TGTGCCAGCTCACCAGGGGGACAGCCCTACGAGCAGTACTTC
v_gene: TRBV30; d_gene: TRBD1; abundance: .; j_gene: TRBJ2-2; len: 14; CDR3aa: CAWREGGESGELFF; CDR3nt: TGTGCCTGGAGGGAAGGGGGCGAAAGCGGGGAGCTGTTTTTT
v_gene: TRBV11-3; d_gene: .; abundance: once; j_gene: TRBJ2-1; len: 15; CDR3aa: CASSLRGNDNNEQFF; CDR3nt: TGTGCCAGCAGCTTACGGGGGAATGACAACAATGAGCAGTTCTTC
v_gene: TRBV27; d_gene: .; abundance: .; j_gene: TRBJ2-5; len: 13; CDR3aa: CASRGLGEETQYF; CDR3nt: TGTGCCAGCAGGGGACTGGGGGAAGAGACCCAGTACTTC
v_gene: TRBV11-2; d_gene: TRBD1; abundance: .; j_gene: TRBJ1-1; len: 14; CDR3aa: CASSLEQGLTEAFF; CDR3nt: TGTGCCAGCAGCTTAGAACAGGGGCTCACTGAAGCTTTCTTT
v_gene: TRBV4-3; d_gene: TRBD1; abundance: .; j_gene: TRBJ1-4; len: 15; CDR3aa: CASSQSGTGGEKLFF; CDR3nt: TGCGCCAGCAGCCAGTCCGGGACAGGGGGAGAAAAACTGTTTTTT
v_gene: TRBV6-1; d_gene: .; abundance: .; j_gene: TRBJ1-1; len: 15; CDR3aa: CASSEDGYVNTEAFF; CDR3nt: TGTGCCAGCAGTGAAGATGGATACGTGAACACTGAAGCTTTCTTT
v_gene: TRBV24-1; d_gene: .; abundance: .; j_gene: TRBJ1-1; len: 14; CDR3aa: CATSESGTNTEAFF; CDR3nt: TGTGCCACCAGTGAATCTGGGACAAACACTGAAGCTTTCTTT